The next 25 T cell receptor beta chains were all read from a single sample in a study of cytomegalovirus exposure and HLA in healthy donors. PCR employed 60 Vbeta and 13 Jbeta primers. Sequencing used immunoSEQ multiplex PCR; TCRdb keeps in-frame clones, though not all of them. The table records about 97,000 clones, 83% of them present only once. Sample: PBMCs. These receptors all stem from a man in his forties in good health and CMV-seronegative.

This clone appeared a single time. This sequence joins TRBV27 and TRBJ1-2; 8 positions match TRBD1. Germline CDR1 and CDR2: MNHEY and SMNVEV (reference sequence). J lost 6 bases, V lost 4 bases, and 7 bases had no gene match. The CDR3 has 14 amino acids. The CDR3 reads CASSSSGGWNGYTF. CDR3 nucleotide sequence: TGTGCCAGCAGTTCTTCAGGGGGCTGGAATGGCTACACCTTC.

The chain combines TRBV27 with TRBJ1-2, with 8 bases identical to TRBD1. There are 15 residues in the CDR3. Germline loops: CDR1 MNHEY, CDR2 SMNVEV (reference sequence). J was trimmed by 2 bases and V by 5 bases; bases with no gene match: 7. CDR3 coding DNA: TGTGCCAGCAGTCACCGACAGGGGCCAAACTATGGCTACACCTTC. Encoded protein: CASSHRQGPNYGYTF.

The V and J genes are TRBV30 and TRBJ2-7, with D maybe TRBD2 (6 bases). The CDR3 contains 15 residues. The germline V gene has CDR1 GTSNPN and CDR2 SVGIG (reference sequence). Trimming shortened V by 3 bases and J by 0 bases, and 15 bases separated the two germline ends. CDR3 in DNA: TGTGCCTGGAGCCACCGGGACTTTAGCTCCTACGAGCAGTACTTC. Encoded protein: CAWSHRDFSSYEQYF.

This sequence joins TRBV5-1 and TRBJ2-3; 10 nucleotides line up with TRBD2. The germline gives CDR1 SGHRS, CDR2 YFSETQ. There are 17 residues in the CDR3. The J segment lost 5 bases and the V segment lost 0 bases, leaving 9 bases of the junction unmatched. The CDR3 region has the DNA TGCGCCAGCAGCTTGGATGGTTCGGGGACTAGCGTAGATACGCAGTATTTT. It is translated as CASSLDGSGTSVDTQYF. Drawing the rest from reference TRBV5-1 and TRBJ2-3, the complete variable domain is KAGVTQTPRYLIKTRGQQVTLSCSPISGHRSVSWYQQTPGQGLQFLFEYFSETQRNKGNFPGRFSGRQFSNSRSEMNVSTLELGDSALYLCASSLDGSGTSVDTQYFGPGTRLTVL.

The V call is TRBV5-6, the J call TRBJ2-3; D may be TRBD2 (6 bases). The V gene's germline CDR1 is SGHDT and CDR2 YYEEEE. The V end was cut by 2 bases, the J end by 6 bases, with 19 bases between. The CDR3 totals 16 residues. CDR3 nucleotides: TGTGCCAGCAGCTTATACGGGGGTCTGGGCGGGGATACGCAGTATTTT. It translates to CASSLYGGLGGDTQYF.

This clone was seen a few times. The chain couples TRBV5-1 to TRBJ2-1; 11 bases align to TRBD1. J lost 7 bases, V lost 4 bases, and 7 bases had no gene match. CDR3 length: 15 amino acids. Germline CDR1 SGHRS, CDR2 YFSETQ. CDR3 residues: CASSPLGQGANEQFF. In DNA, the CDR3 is TGCGCCAGCAGCCCCCTCGGACAGGGGGCGAATGAGCAGTTCTTC.

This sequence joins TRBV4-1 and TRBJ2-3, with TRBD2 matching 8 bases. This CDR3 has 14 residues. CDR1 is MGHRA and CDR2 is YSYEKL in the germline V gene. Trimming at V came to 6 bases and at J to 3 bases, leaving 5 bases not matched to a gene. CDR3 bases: TGCGCCAGCAGTTCGGGGGGGCGAACAGATACGCAGTATTTT. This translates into CASSSGGRTDTQYF.

CDR3 DNA: TGTGCCAGCAGTGAACTGGGCGGGGGACGGATGAACACTGAAGCTTTCTTT. Protein: CASSELGGGRMNTEAFF. The genes are TRBV6-1 and TRBJ1-1; D is perhaps TRBD1 (5 bases). CDR3 size: 17 residues. Trimming cost V 2 bases and J 0 bases, with 16 bases left between them. Germline V gene lookup returns CDR1 MNHNS and CDR2 SASEGT.

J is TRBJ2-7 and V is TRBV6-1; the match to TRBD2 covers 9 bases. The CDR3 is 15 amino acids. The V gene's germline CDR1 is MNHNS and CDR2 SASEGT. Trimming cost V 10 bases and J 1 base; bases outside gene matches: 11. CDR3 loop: CATRERSGGSYEQYF. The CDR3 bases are TGTGCCACCCGGGAGCGTAGCGGGGGTTCCTACGAGCAGTACTTC.

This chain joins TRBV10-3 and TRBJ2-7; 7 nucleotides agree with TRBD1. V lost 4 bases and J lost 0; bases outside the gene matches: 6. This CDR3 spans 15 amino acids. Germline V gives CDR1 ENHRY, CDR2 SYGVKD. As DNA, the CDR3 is TGTGCCATCAGTGGCCCGACAGGGTCCTCCTACGAGCAGTACTTC. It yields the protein CAISGPTGSSYEQYF.

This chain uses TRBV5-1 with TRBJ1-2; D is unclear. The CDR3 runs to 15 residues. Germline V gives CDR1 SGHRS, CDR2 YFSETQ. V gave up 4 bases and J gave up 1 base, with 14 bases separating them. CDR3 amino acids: CASSRRVRDNYGYTF. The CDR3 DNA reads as TGCGCCAGCAGCCGTAGAGTGAGAGATAACTATGGCTACACCTTC.

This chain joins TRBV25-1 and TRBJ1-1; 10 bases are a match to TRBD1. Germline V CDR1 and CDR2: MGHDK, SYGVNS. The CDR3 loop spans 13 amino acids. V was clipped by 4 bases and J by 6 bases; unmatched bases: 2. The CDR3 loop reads CASSGQGAAEAFF. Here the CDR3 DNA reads TGTGCCAGCAGTGGACAGGGGGCCGCTGAAGCTTTCTTT.

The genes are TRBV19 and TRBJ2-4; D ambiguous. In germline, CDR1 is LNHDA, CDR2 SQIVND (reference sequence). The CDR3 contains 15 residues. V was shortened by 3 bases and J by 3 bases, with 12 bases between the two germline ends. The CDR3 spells CASSMESDNKNIQYF. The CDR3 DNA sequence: TGTGCCAGTAGTATGGAGAGCGATAACAAAAACATTCAGTACTTC.

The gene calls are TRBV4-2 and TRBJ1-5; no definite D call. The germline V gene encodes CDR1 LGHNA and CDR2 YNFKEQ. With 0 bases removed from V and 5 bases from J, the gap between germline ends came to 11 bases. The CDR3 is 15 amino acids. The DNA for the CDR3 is TGTGCCAGCAGCCAAGAATGGAGGAGGGATCAGCCCCAGCATTTT. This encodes CASSQEWRRDQPQHF.

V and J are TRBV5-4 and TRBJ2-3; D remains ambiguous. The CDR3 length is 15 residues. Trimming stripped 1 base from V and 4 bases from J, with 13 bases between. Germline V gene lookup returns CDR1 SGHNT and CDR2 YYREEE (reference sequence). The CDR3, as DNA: TGTGCCAGCAGCTTGCTTAGTTATGTATCAGATACGCAGTATTTT. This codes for CASSLLSYVSDTQYF.

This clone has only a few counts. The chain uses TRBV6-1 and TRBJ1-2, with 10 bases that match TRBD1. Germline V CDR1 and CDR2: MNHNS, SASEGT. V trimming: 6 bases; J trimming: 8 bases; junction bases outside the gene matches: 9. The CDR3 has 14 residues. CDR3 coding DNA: TGTGCCAGCAGGTCCGGGACAGGGGATGAGGGCTACACCTTC. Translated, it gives CASRSGTGDEGYTF.

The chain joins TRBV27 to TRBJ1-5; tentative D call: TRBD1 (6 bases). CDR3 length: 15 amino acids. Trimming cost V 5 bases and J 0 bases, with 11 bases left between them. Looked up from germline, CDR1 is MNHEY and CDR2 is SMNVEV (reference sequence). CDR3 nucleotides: TGTGCCAGCAGTCGCGGACAGCCTAGCAATCAGCCCCAGCATTTT. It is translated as CASSRGQPSNQPQHF.

In DNA form, the CDR3 reads TGTGCCATCAGTGGGACAGGGAGCTCCTACGAGCAGTACTTC. This codes for CAISGTGSSYEQYF. V usage is TRBV10-3 and J usage is TRBJ2-7; TRBD1 matches 8 bases. The germline V gene has CDR1 ENHRY and CDR2 SYGVKD. The trim removed 4 bases at V and 0 bases at J, leaving 2 bases unmatched. The length of the CDR3 is 14 residues.

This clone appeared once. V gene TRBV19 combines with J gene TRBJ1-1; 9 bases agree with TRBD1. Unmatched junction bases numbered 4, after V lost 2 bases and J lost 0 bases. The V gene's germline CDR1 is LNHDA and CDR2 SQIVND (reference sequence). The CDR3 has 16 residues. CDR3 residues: CASSIRGQGLNTEAFF. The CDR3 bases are TGTGCCAGTAGTATAAGGGGACAGGGACTGAACACTGAAGCTTTCTTT.

CDR3 protein: CASSALGRDPGGGELFF. The CDR3 DNA follows: TGTGCCAGCAGCGCCCTCGGCCGGGACCCCGGGGGAGGGGAGCTGTTTTTT. The rearrangement joins TRBV7-3 to TRBJ2-2; a possible D gene is TRBD2 (6 bases). The ends were cut back, 5 bases at V and 8 bases at J, with 24 bases in the middle. The germline V gene has CDR1 SGHTA and CDR2 FQGTGA. The CDR3 sequence is 17 residues long.

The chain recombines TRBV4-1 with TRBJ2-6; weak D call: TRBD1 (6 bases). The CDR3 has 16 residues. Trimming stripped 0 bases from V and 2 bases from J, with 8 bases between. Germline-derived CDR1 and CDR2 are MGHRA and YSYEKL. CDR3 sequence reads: CASSQDTGTGANVLTF. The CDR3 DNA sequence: TGCGCCAGCAGCCAAGATACAGGGACTGGGGCCAACGTCCTGACTTTC.

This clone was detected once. The CDR3 coding sequence is TGTGCTAGTGGTTTGCCTTCGGAGGGACCCTACAATGAGCAGTTCTTC. Translated, it gives CASGLPSEGPYNEQFF. V usage is TRBV12-5 and J usage is TRBJ2-1; D might be TRBD2 (6 bases). Germline V gives CDR1 LGHNT, CDR2 FRNRAP. Trimming stripped 2 bases from V and 2 bases from J, with 13 bases between. This CDR3 is built from 16 residues.

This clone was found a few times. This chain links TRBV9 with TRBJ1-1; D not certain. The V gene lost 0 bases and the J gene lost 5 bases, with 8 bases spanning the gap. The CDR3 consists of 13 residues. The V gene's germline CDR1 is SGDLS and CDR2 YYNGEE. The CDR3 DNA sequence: TGTGCCAGCAGCGTAGATACTGGTACTGAAGCTTTCTTT. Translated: CASSVDTGTEAFF.

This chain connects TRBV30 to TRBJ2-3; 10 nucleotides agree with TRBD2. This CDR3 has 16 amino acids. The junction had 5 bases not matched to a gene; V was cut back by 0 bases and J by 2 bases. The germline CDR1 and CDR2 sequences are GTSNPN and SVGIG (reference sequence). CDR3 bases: TGTGCCTGGAGTGTAGGGCTAGCGGGGGCCACAGATACGCAGTATTTT. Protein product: CAWSVGLAGATDTQYF.

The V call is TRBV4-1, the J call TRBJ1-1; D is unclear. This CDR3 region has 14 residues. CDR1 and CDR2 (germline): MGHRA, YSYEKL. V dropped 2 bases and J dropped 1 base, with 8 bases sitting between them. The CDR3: CASSQRAKNTEAFF. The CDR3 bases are TGCGCCAGCAGCCAACGCGCAAAGAACACTGAAGCTTTCTTT.